There are a few counts of the clone carrying this T cell receptor (beta chain). The target antigen is unknown. One entry per CDR3 protein, called by TCRdb with MiXCR from the reads. Of 300,000 to 400,000 distinct CDR3 sequences in the sample, 25% to 35% are singletons; the top ten hold roughly 20%. CDR1 and CDR2 (germline): SEHNR, FQNEAQ (reference sequence). Trimming took 9 bases from V and 13 from J; bases not matched to a gene: 24. CDR3 length: 15 amino acids. The entry originates in a study of T cell repertoires in cytomegalovirus infection. This sample comprised cultured PBMCs, obtained from culture after CMV antigen stimulation. The V call is TRBV7-9, the J call TRBJ2-7, with 7 bases matching TRBD2. The source is a human donor in good health (CMV status not recorded). Some clones in this sample may be carry-over from other donors' samples. The CDR3 region has the DNA TGTGCCAGTGGGGAGGGGCCAGCTTCTGCGTCCCGCGGATACTTC. It codes for CASGEGPASASRGYF. Supplemented by reference TRBV7-9 and TRBJ2-7, the full variable domain reads DTGVSQNPRHKITKRGQNVTFRCDPISEHNRLYWYRQTLGQGPEFLTYFQNEAQLEKSRLLSDRFSAERPKGSFSTLEIQRTEQGDSAMYLCASGEGPASASRGYFGPGTRLTVT.